These 25 T cell receptor beta chains were sequenced from one sample in a study of shared clonotypes between healthy human individuals. Libraries were prepared by immunoSEQ multiplex PCR; TCRdb keeps only in-frame clonotypes and omits some of them. The data hold under 2.5 million clones, with around 92% observed a single time. Sequencing was carried out using naive CD4+ T cells from PBMCs. Described subset: CD45RA+ positively selected. These receptors were obtained from a man between 18 and 29 years old in good health. Some clones in this sample may be carry-over from other donors' samples.

The chain is built from TRBV4-1 and TRBJ1-5; TRBD1 aligns across 7 bases. The CDR3 contains 15 residues. The J segment lost 4 bases and the V segment lost 3 bases, leaving 6 bases of the junction unmatched. From germline, CDR1 is MGHRA and CDR2 YSYEKL. DNA for the CDR3: TGCGCCAGCAGCCATCGACAGGGTCTAAATCAGCCCCAGCATTTT. It yields the protein CASSHRQGLNQPQHF.

This clone has a single count. V is TRBV9 and J is TRBJ1-4; 7 nucleotides align to TRBD1. This CDR3 comprises 14 residues. Germline CDR1 SGDLS, CDR2 YYNGEE. V was pared by 4 bases and J by 4 bases, with 4 bases of the junction left unmatched. The CDR3 region has the DNA TGTGCCAGCAGCTTGGGACAGAATAATGAAAAACTGTTTTTT. Protein: CASSLGQNNEKLFF.

V is TRBV10-3 and J is TRBJ1-4; 7 bases agree with TRBD1. Germline CDR1 reads ENHRY; CDR2 reads SYGVKD. The CDR3 has 13 amino acids. The ends lost 11 bases at V and 7 bases at J; junction bases unmatched: 10. The CDR3: CAGFRGRAEKLFF. CDR3 sequence (DNA): TGTGCCGGGTTTAGGGGGCGCGCTGAAAAACTGTTTTTT.

This clone was recorded only once. The rearrangement uses TRBV28 and TRBJ2-3; D is possibly TRBD2 (5 bases). The CDR3 length is 16 residues. Trimming left V 6 bases short and J 0 bases short, with 16 bases between. CDR1 and CDR2 from the germline V gene are MDHEN and SYDVKM. CDR3 protein: CASSPPGRASTDTQYF. CDR3 coding DNA: TGTGCCAGCAGCCCTCCCGGGCGGGCTAGCACAGATACGCAGTATTTT.

The genes are TRBV7-7 and TRBJ1-1, with a weak D call TRBD1 (5 bases). The CDR3 sequence is 13 residues long. Between the trimmed V and J ends, which lost 5 bases and 6 bases, there was a span of 13 bases. Germline V gene data show CDR1 as SSHAT and CDR2 as FNYEAQ (reference sequence). This CDR3 reads CASSRTPGAEAFF. In nucleotides, the CDR3 is TGTGCCAGCAGCCGTACACCGGGGGCTGAAGCTTTCTTT.

This chain uses TRBV7-2 with TRBJ2-7; TRBD2 might be the D (6 bases). CDR1 and CDR2 (germline): SGHTA, FQGNSA. The CDR3 is 15 residues long. Trimming took off 4 bases at V and 3 bases at J, with 16 bases between the two ends. This CDR3 reads CASSSTTRRYYEQYF. For the CDR3, the DNA is TGTGCCAGCAGCTCCACGACTAGACGCTACTACGAGCAGTACTTC.

This chain uses TRBV4-1 with TRBJ2-1; 7 bases line up with TRBD2. CDR1 and CDR2 (germline): MGHRA, YSYEKL. The CDR3 is 15 amino acids. J was trimmed by 6 bases and V by 3 bases; bases with no gene match: 8. This CDR3 reads CASSQWTGGINEQFF. CDR3 sequence (DNA): TGCGCCAGCAGCCAGTGGACGGGGGGAATCAATGAGCAGTTCTTC.

The chain joins TRBV6-6 to TRBJ2-7; 9 bases line up with TRBD2. This CDR3 is 16 amino acids long. After removal of 4 bases from V and 3 bases from J, the junction contained 10 bases not matched to a gene. Looked up from germline, CDR1 is MNHNY and CDR2 is SVGAGI (reference sequence). CDR3 protein: CASSSPGVAGVYEQYF. The CDR3 DNA follows: TGTGCCAGCAGTTCCCCCGGGGTAGCGGGGGTCTACGAGCAGTACTTC.

CDR3 sequence: CASSLGLQVAQYF. The CDR3 DNA is TGTGCCAGCAGCCTTGGACTCCAAGTGGCCCAGTACTTC. The V call is TRBV6-1, the J call TRBJ2-5, with TRBD2 as a possible D gene (5 bases). The CDR3 runs 13 residues. Germline loops: CDR1 MNHNS, CDR2 SASEGT. With 6 bases removed from V and 9 bases from J, the gap between germline ends came to 17 bases.

The chain joins TRBV29-1 to TRBJ1-2; 7 bases match TRBD1. Germline CDR1 SQVTM, CDR2 ANQGSEA. The CDR3 length is 13 residues. The V segment lost 6 bases and the J segment 4 bases; nucleotides outside the gene matches: 8. The CDR3 region is CSVRAGGGYGYTF. DNA for the CDR3: TGCAGCGTGCGGGCAGGGGGAGGCTATGGCTACACCTTC.

The chain carries TRBV7-8 and TRBJ2-2; D call uncertain. Germline V gene data show CDR1 as SGHVS and CDR2 as FQNEAQ. The CDR3 runs 14 residues. The V and J ends lost 4 bases and 10 bases respectively, with 16 bases between them. In DNA, the CDR3 is TGTGCCAGCAGCTCCCGGGTGGGGTCCAAGGAGCTGTTTTTT. Translating gives CASSSRVGSKELFF.

Here the CDR3 reads CASSVATRLAEGLSTDTQYF. CDR3 nucleotides: TGTGCCAGCAGCGTAGCTACAAGATTAGCGGAAGGACTAAGCACAGATACGCAGTATTTT. The V call is TRBV9, the J call TRBJ2-3; possible D gene TRBD2, 6 bases. The CDR3 consists of 20 residues. V gave up 0 bases and J gave up 0 bases, with 23 bases separating them. CDR1 is SGDLS and CDR2 is YYNGEE in the germline V gene.

As concerns this clone: Within the sample, other DNA sequences also encode this same CDR3. This chain joins TRBV11-3 and TRBJ1-1; D may be TRBD1 (5 bases). Between the trimmed V and J ends, which lost 2 bases and 1 base, there was a span of 8 bases. CDR1 and CDR2 (germline): SGHNT, YENEEA. The CDR3 totals 14 residues. The CDR3 sequence is CASSLQGPNTEAFF. The CDR3 nucleotides are TGTGCCAGCAGCTTACAGGGCCCGAACACTGAAGCTTTCTTT.

V usage is TRBV6-4 and J usage is TRBJ2-5; tentative D call: TRBD2 (5 bases). The CDR3 sequence is 13 residues long. V gave up 5 bases and J gave up 9 bases, with 16 bases separating them. Germline CDR1 MRHNA, CDR2 SNTAGT. The CDR3 protein is CASSPTDGVAQYF. In DNA form, the CDR3 reads TGTGCCAGCAGTCCCACAGACGGGGTGGCCCAGTACTTC.

V gene TRBV9 combines with J gene TRBJ2-5, with D perhaps TRBD1 or TRBD2 (5 bases each). The CDR3 consists of 14 residues. Germline CDR1 SGDLS, CDR2 YYNGEE. The V gene lost 2 bases and the J gene lost 7 bases, with 15 bases spanning the gap. CDR3 loop: CASSVIGDGGTQYF. The CDR3 DNA is TGTGCCAGCAGCGTCATCGGGGATGGGGGGACCCAGTACTTC.

This clone was seen only once. V gene TRBV19 combines with J gene TRBJ1-1, with no clear D. Trimming cost V 11 bases and J 0 bases, with 22 bases left between them. CDR3 length: 16 residues. The germline gives CDR1 LNHDA, CDR2 SQIVND (reference sequence). CDR3 loop: CACYDRTLSMNTEAFF. Written as DNA, the CDR3 is TGTGCCTGTTATGACCGGACCCTGTCTATGAACACTGAAGCTTTCTTT.

This chain uses TRBV19 with TRBJ2-7; 8 nucleotides align to TRBD2. The CDR3 extends over 14 amino acids. V lost 7 bases to trimming and J lost 5 bases; unmatched junction nucleotides: 10. Germline V gene sequence: CDR1 LNHDA, CDR2 SQIVND (reference sequence). CDR3 amino acids: CASTSTGGEHEQYF. CDR3 coding DNA: TGTGCCAGTACCTCTACCGGGGGGGAGCACGAGCAGTACTTC.

The rearrangement links TRBV6-6 to TRBJ2-7; 7 bases are a match to TRBD1. Losses at the gene ends were 5 bases for V and 3 bases for J; bases not matched to a gene: 7. Germline loops: CDR1 MNHNY, CDR2 SVGAGI (reference sequence). The CDR3 covers 14 residues. The DNA of the CDR3 is TGTGCCAGCAGTAAGAAGGGACAGAACTACGAGCAGTACTTC. It codes for CASSKKGQNYEQYF.

The chain joins TRBV5-1 to TRBJ1-1, with D possibly matching TRBD1 (6 bases). The CDR3 runs to 14 residues. Trimming stripped 4 bases from V and 5 bases from J, with 15 bases between. Germline CDR1 SGHRS, CDR2 YFSETQ. This CDR3 reads CASSQDRLGTEAFF. In DNA form, the CDR3 reads TGCGCCAGCAGCCAGGACAGATTAGGGACTGAAGCTTTCTTT.

The rearrangement joins TRBV5-5 to TRBJ1-2; 8 positions agree with TRBD1. The germline V gene has CDR1 SGHKS and CDR2 YYEKEE (reference sequence). The CDR3 extends over 17 amino acids. Germline trimming cut 1 base from V and 4 bases from J; bases unmatched to any gene: 12. The CDR3 loop reads CASSLSGGEGVVYGYTF. In DNA form, the CDR3 reads TGTGCCAGCAGCTTGTCAGGGGGCGAAGGGGTCGTCTATGGCTACACCTTC.

This chain uses TRBV14 with TRBJ2-2; 7 bases map to TRBD1. Trimming at V came to 2 bases and at J to 3 bases, leaving 9 bases not matched to a gene. CDR1 and CDR2 from the germline V gene are SGHDN and FVKESK. The CDR3 totals 17 residues. The CDR3 here is CASSQKRDSLYTGELFF. For the CDR3, the DNA is TGTGCCAGCAGCCAAAAACGGGACAGCTTATACACCGGGGAGCTGTTTTTT.

The V call is TRBV5-1, the J call TRBJ2-4; D assignment may be TRBD1 or TRBD2 (5 bases each). Deletions cut 4 bases from V and 2 bases from J, with 22 bases between. The CDR3 is made up of 18 amino acids. CDR1 and CDR2 from the germline V gene are SGHRS and YFSETQ. Written as DNA, the CDR3 is TGCGCCAGCAGCCTGGAGGATTGGGGGTGGGGTTCCAAAAACATTCAGTACTTC. This sequence encodes CASSLEDWGWGSKNIQYF.

A remark on this clone: Other DNA variants within this sample encode the same CDR3. V gene TRBV5-1 combines with J gene TRBJ2-3; D not resolved. Trimming took off 2 bases at V and 0 bases at J, with 7 bases between the two ends. CDR1 SGHRS and CDR2 YFSETQ come from the germline V gene. There are 14 residues in the CDR3. In DNA, the CDR3 is TGCGCCAGCAGCTTTGGTACCAGCACAGATACGCAGTATTTT. Translated: CASSFGTSTDTQYF.

This chain connects TRBV6-6 to TRBJ2-5; TRBD1 matches at 8 bases. The CDR3 is 15 amino acids. V was pared by 6 bases and J by 2 bases, with 8 bases of the junction left unmatched. CDR1 and CDR2 (germline): MNHNY, SVGAGI (reference sequence). The CDR3 nucleotides read TGTGCCAGCAGGGGTAACAGGGGGAATCAAGAGACCCAGTACTTC. This gives the protein CASRGNRGNQETQYF.

Details on this clone: The sample contains more than one DNA sequence encoding this CDR3. The genes are TRBV5-1 and TRBJ2-2, with D possibly being TRBD1 (6 bases). Trimming cost V 1 base and J 2 bases, with 12 bases left between them. The germline gives CDR1 SGHRS, CDR2 YFSETQ. CDR3 length: 16 amino acids. The CDR3 sequence is CASSLSGTPNTGELFF. CDR3 sequence (DNA): TGCGCCAGCAGCTTGAGTGGGACACCAAACACCGGGGAGCTGTTTTTT.